This T cell receptor beta chain was documented in a study of shared clonotypes between healthy human individuals. Regarding the study as a whole: Across a few donors, naive CD4 shared around 5.3%, naive CD8 more than 3%, memory CD4 about 2.4%, memory CD8 over 0.3%. As a rule, naive subsets had a larger estimated richness than memory subsets.

Naive CD8 cells were CD45RO-negative, positively selected for CCR7, excluding terminally differentiated effector memory CD45RA+ cells. The CDR3 length is 15 residues. Germline V gene data show CDR1 as LNHNV and CDR2 as YYDKDF (reference sequence). The V end was cut by 0 bases, the J end by 9 bases, with 15 bases between. The deep-level immunoSEQ assay was used. Each replicate PCR on the sorted subsets used 200 to 250 ng DNA (around 31,000 T cell genomes). The method was immunoSEQ multiplex PCR; TCRdb's version includes in-frame clones alone and lacks a portion of them. The sample includes roughly 650,000 clones, about 96% of them seen just once. Notes on this clone: Its specificity is unknown.

The sequence derives from a woman in her 30s in good health. The chain employs TRBV15 and TRBJ2-1; no clear D. Sequenced material: naive CD8+ T cells sorted from blood. CDR3 nucleotides: TGTGCCACCAGCAGAGATGGGATAGGAATCGGTGAGCAGTTCTTC. Translation gives CATSRDGIGIGEQFF.